This T cell receptor (beta chain) is drawn from a study of cytomegalovirus exposure and HLA in healthy donors. Background on the study: According to later analysis, the same platform produced the roughly 120 validation and some 680 first-cohort repertoires. Study-level points and caveats: Under in vitro conditions, a few CMV-associated chains were confirmed as specific for CMV antigens. Rarity held for most TCR sequences, but there were some public TCRs that occurred in many donors.

The protocol was immunoSEQ multiplex PCR, while the TCRdb copy is restricted to in-frame clones and leaves out a portion. The repertoire holds 150,000 to 200,000 clones, with around 82% as singletons. With regard to this clone: What it binds is not known.

Germline CDR1 and CDR2: MNHEY and SVGAGI. The CDR3 contains 15 residues. The junction had 6 bases not matched to a gene; V was cut back by 5 bases and J by 4 bases. The J gene is TRBJ2-1, the V gene TRBV6-5; TRBD1 aligns across 9 bases. The sample consisted of PBMCs. The sequence was obtained from a woman aged 18-30 years in good health and CMV-seropositive. CDR3 region: CASSMTGQGYNEQFF. The CDR3 DNA follows: TGTGCCAGCAGTATGACCGGACAGGGGTACAATGAGCAGTTCTTC.